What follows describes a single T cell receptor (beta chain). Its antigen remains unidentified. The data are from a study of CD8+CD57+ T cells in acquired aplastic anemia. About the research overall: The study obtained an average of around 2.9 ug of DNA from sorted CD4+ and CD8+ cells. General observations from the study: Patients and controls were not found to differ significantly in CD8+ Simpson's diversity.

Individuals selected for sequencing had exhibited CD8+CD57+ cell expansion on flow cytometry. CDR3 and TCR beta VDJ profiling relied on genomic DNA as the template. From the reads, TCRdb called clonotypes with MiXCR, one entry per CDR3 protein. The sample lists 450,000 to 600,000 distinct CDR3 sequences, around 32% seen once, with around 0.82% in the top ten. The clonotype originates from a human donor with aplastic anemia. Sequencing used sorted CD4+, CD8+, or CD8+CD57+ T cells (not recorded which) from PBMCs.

CDR3 bases: TGTGCCAGTAGTATTACCCTAACTAGCACAGATACGCAGTATTTT. Its translation is CASSITLTSTDTQYF. This chain links TRBV19 with TRBJ2-3; D remains ambiguous. This CDR3 region has 15 residues. With 3 bases removed from V and 0 bases from J, the gap between germline ends came to 10 bases. Germline V CDR1 and CDR2: LNHDA, SQIVND (reference sequence).